This entry lists 29 T cell receptor beta chains sequenced from one sample in a study of cytomegalovirus exposure and HLA in healthy donors. PCR involved 60 Vbeta and 13 Jbeta primers. Some clones are missing from TCRdb's copy, which holds only in-frame ones; the method was immunoSEQ multiplex PCR. The repertoire has 140,000 to 150,000 clones, 65% to 85% of them found once; the top ten carry around 7%. Sequencing was performed on PBMCs. All receptors derive from a woman between 40 and 55 years old in good health and CMV-seropositive.

This chain uses TRBV6-1 with TRBJ2-7; D call uncertain. The CDR3 spans 13 residues. Germline lookup yields CDR1 MNHNS and CDR2 SASEGT. Trimming pared 4 bases from V and 3 bases from J, leaving 10 bases between. CDR3 coding DNA: TGTGCCAGCAGTGGATACAAGTACTACGAGCAGTACTTC. This translates into CASSGYKYYEQYF.

This chain links TRBV2 with TRBJ2-7; 7 nucleotides agree with TRBD2. From germline, CDR1 is SNHLY and CDR2 FYNNEI. This CDR3 is 13 amino acids long. V was clipped by 6 bases and J by 2 bases; unmatched bases: 4. CDR3 residues: CASRFSGTYEQYF. CDR3 coding DNA: TGTGCCAGCAGATTCAGCGGGACCTACGAGCAGTACTTC.

The chain links TRBV6-6 to TRBJ2-3; D gene unclear. The CDR3 totals 12 residues. V was shortened by 5 bases and J by 3 bases, with 6 bases between the two germline ends. The germline V gene encodes CDR1 MNHNY and CDR2 SVGAGI (reference sequence). The CDR3 reads CASSPQTDTQYF. The CDR3 DNA reads TGTGCCAGCAGTCCCCAGACAGATACGCAGTATTTT.

The V call is TRBV5-1, the J call TRBJ2-1; 10 nucleotides align to TRBD1. In germline, CDR1 is SGHRS, CDR2 YFSETQ. The trim removed 4 bases at V and 1 base at J, leaving 8 bases unmatched. The CDR3 is made up of 17 amino acids. The CDR3 here is CASSPVPGQGSYNEQFF. Here the CDR3 DNA reads TGCGCCAGCAGCCCCGTCCCGGGACAGGGGTCCTACAATGAGCAGTTCTTC.

The chain employs TRBV5-4 and TRBJ2-5; the match to TRBD1 covers 8 bases. Germline assignment: CDR1 SGHNT and CDR2 YYREEE (reference sequence). The CDR3 sequence is 13 residues long. CDR3 in amino acids: CALAGGGFETQYF. CDR3 in DNA: TGTGCGCTCGCAGGGGGCGGATTCGAGACCCAGTACTTC. Full variable domain (remainder filled in from reference TRBV5-4 and TRBJ2-5): ETGVTQSPTHLIKTRGQQVTLRCSSQSGHNTVSWYQQALGQGPQFIFQYYREEENGRGNFPPRFSGLQFPNYSSELNVNALELDDSALYLCALAGGGFETQYFGPGTRLLVL.

DNA of the CDR3: TGTGCCAGCATTGGCGGGGGGGCCGGCGAGCAGTACTTC. Translating it yields CASIGGGAGEQYF. The chain carries TRBV2 and TRBJ2-5; 9 bases align to TRBD2. The DNA end is a closer match to TRBJ2-7, so the J assignment may be wrong. The germline V gene encodes CDR1 SNHLY and CDR2 FYNNEI. This CDR3 comprises 13 residues.

Here the CDR3 DNA reads TGTGCCAGCAGTTTCAGTCCAGCGGGGGGCCTCACAGATACGCAGTATTTT. It is translated as CASSFSPAGGLTDTQYF. The chain uses TRBV27 and TRBJ2-3; 9 bases are a match to TRBD2. Germline trimming cut 3 bases from V and 2 bases from J; bases unmatched to any gene: 9. The CDR3 totals 17 residues. CDR1 is MNHEY and CDR2 is SMNVEV in the germline V gene (reference sequence).

This clone was seen more than once but under ten times. The chain links TRBV7-2 to TRBJ1-3; D not certain. There are 15 residues in the CDR3. Trimming left V 1 base short and J 2 bases short, with 9 bases between. CDR1 is SGHTA and CDR2 is FQGNSA in the germline V gene. The CDR3 protein is CASSLVKGAGNTIYF. CDR3 coding DNA: TGTGCCAGCAGCTTAGTGAAAGGAGCTGGAAACACCATATATTTT.

The chain employs TRBV29-1 and TRBJ1-1, with a weak D call TRBD1 (6 bases). V was cut by 7 bases and J by 1 base, with 7 bases left in between. The CDR3 is 11 amino acids. In germline, CDR1 is SQVTM, CDR2 ANQGSEA. The CDR3 bases are TGCAGCGGGACAGAGAACACTGAAGCTTTCTTT. Residues: CSGTENTEAFF.

The chain recombines TRBV19 with TRBJ2-1, with D possibly matching TRBD2 (6 bases). V was shortened by 2 bases and J by 6 bases, with 8 bases between the two germline ends. CDR1 and CDR2 from the germline V gene are LNHDA and SQIVND (reference sequence). The length of the CDR3 is 13 residues. The CDR3 DNA sequence: TGTGCCAGTAGTATAAAGGAGGGCAATGAGCAGTTCTTC. Translated, it gives CASSIKEGNEQFF.

The gene calls are TRBV6-1 and TRBJ1-2; D might be TRBD1 (5 bases). This CDR3 contains 14 residues. Looked up from germline, CDR1 is MNHNS and CDR2 is SASEGT. V was shortened by 3 bases and J by 8 bases, with 16 bases between the two germline ends. The CDR3 nucleotides read TGTGCCAGCAGTGATCTCCCACAGGTATACGGCTACACCTTC. Amino acids: CASSDLPQVYGYTF.

This chain links TRBV7-2 with TRBJ2-7; TRBD1 is a possible D gene (6 bases). V gave up 5 bases and J gave up 1 base, with 12 bases separating them. The germline gives CDR1 SGHTA, CDR2 FQGNSA. The CDR3 extends over 14 amino acids. The chain's CDR3 is CASSRRGQSYEQYF. The CDR3 coding sequence is TGTGCCAGCAGCCGAAGAGGACAGTCCTACGAGCAGTACTTC.

The chain carries TRBV10-2 and TRBJ2-7; D possibly corresponds to TRBD1 (6 bases). The germline gives CDR1 WSHSY, CDR2 SAAADI. The CDR3 runs 14 residues. Trimming removed 6 bases at V and 2 bases at J, with 14 bases between. The CDR3 region has the DNA TGCGCCAGCAGACGGGACATAGGAACCTACGAGCAGTACTTC. Translation gives CASRRDIGTYEQYF.

The rearrangement uses TRBV9 and TRBJ2-2; D is unclear. Trimming took off 0 bases at V and 4 bases at J, with 13 bases between the two ends. This CDR3 comprises 16 residues. Germline V gene data show CDR1 as SGDLS and CDR2 as YYNGEE. CDR3 amino acids: CASSVEASGGTGELFF. CDR3 DNA: TGTGCCAGCAGCGTAGAGGCCTCCGGCGGCACCGGGGAGCTGTTTTTT. Looking up the rest from reference TRBV9 and TRBJ2-2 gives the full variable domain: DSGVTQTPKHLITATGQRVTLRCSPRSGDLSVYWYQQSLDQGLQFLIQYYNGEERAKGNILERFSAQQFPDLHSELNLSSLELGDSALYFCASSVEASGGTGELFFGEGSRLTVL.

V usage is TRBV18 and J usage is TRBJ2-7; TRBD2 might be the D (5 bases). Deletions cut 0 bases from V and 4 bases from J, with 10 bases between. The CDR3 is 14 residues long. CDR1 KGHSH and CDR2 LQKENI come from the germline V gene. The CDR3 loop is CASSPPETGYEQYF. The DNA for the CDR3 is TGTGCCAGCTCACCACCGGAGACGGGGTACGAGCAGTACTTC.

The CDR3 DNA reads TGTGCCAGCAGTGTACAGGCCTCTGGAAACACCATATATTTT. Its protein product is CASSVQASGNTIYF. The genes are TRBV2 and TRBJ1-3, with D possibly being TRBD1 (5 bases). Trimming removed 4 bases at V and 0 bases at J, with 7 bases between. Germline V lookup: CDR1 SNHLY, CDR2 FYNNEI. The CDR3 loop spans 14 amino acids.

The chain is built from TRBV28 and TRBJ1-6; unclear D gene. The V and J ends lost 4 bases and 7 bases respectively, with 14 bases between them. There are 15 residues in the CDR3. CDR1 and CDR2 (germline): MDHEN, SYDVKM. The CDR3 sequence is CASSYSGVINSPLHF. CDR3 sequence (DNA): TGTGCCAGCAGTTATTCGGGAGTAATCAATTCACCCCTCCACTTT.

CDR3 protein: CASSPTRDQTGQGDPYNSPLHF. In nucleotides, the CDR3 is TGTGCCAGCAGCCCAACCCGGGATCAAACGGGACAGGGCGATCCCTATAATTCACCCCTCCACTTT. V and J are TRBV9 and TRBJ1-6; 9 nucleotides match TRBD1. The CDR3 is 22 amino acids. V was clipped by 4 bases and J by 2 bases; unmatched bases: 22. The germline V gene has CDR1 SGDLS and CDR2 YYNGEE.

J is TRBJ1-3 and V is TRBV28, with a possible D match to TRBD1 (5 bases). This CDR3 is built from 14 residues. From germline, CDR1 is MDHEN and CDR2 SYDVKM. V lost 10 bases and J lost 2, with 15 bases in between. Written as DNA, the CDR3 is TGTGCCACCCAACCACAGGCGACTGGAAACACCATATATTTT. Amino acids: CATQPQATGNTIYF.

The genes are TRBV9 and TRBJ1-1; 8 nucleotides align to TRBD1. Germline CDR1 and CDR2: SGDLS and YYNGEE. Trimming removed 4 bases from V and 7 bases from J; junction bases left unmatched: 9. This CDR3 has 14 residues. The CDR3 spells CASSPGQGWGEAFF. CDR3 DNA sequence: TGTGCCAGCAGCCCTGGACAGGGTTGGGGTGAAGCTTTCTTT. The variable domain in full, with the rest retrieved from reference TRBV9 and TRBJ1-1, is DSGVTQTPKHLITATGQRVTLRCSPRSGDLSVYWYQQSLDQGLQFLIQYYNGEERAKGNILERFSAQQFPDLHSELNLSSLELGDSALYFCASSPGQGWGEAFFGQGTRLTVV.

The chain combines TRBV12-5 with TRBJ2-2, with TRBD2 matching 8 bases. V lost 0 bases and J lost 2; bases outside the gene matches: 5. CDR3 length equals 17 residues. CDR1 and CDR2 from the germline V gene are LGHNT and FRNRAP. CDR3 in DNA: TGTGCTAGTGGTTTGGTACGCGGGGGGATAAACACCGGGGAGCTGTTTTTT. Protein: CASGLVRGGINTGELFF.

In this sample, this clone turned up a few times. V is TRBV27 and J is TRBJ2-1, with D uncertain. This CDR3 is built from 15 residues. V lost 5 bases, J lost 4 bases, and 15 bases lay in between. Germline CDR1 is MNHEY and CDR2 is SMNVEV (reference sequence). The CDR3 region has the DNA TGTGCCAGCAGTCCGCGTCTACAGCTTTACAATGAGCAGTTCTTC. Protein sequence: CASSPRLQLYNEQFF.

DNA of the CDR3: TGTGCCAGCAGACCCGACAGGGTTTCTGGAACCGGGGAGCTGTTTTTT. Protein sequence: CASRPDRVSGTGELFF. The J gene is TRBJ2-2, the V gene TRBV7-3, with 7 bases that match TRBD1. The length of the CDR3 is 16 residues. CDR1 is SGHTA, CDR2 FQGTGA, per germline. Trimming took 6 bases from V and 5 from J; bases not matched to a gene: 12.

The CDR3 DNA follows: TGTGCCAGCAGTCTCCTGACTAGCGGGGGGGCCACAGATACGCAGTATTTT. It encodes CASSLLTSGGATDTQYF. V usage is TRBV27 and J usage is TRBJ2-3, with 14 bases that match TRBD2. The CDR3 covers 17 residues. From germline, CDR1 is MNHEY and CDR2 SMNVEV (reference sequence). V lost 5 bases, J lost 2 bases, and 6 bases stayed unmatched.

The chain has TRBV9 and TRBJ2-2; D might be TRBD1 (6 bases). This CDR3 is 15 amino acids long. The germline V and J ends were trimmed by 0 bases and 2 bases, with 8 bases remaining between them. Germline lookup yields CDR1 SGDLS and CDR2 YYNGEE. The CDR3 loop is CASSVDGTNTGELFF. The CDR3 DNA reads TGTGCCAGCAGCGTAGATGGGACAAACACCGGGGAGCTGTTTTTT.

The chain couples TRBV4-1 to TRBJ2-3, with D possibly matching TRBD1 (5 bases). Germline V gene lookup returns CDR1 MGHRA and CDR2 YSYEKL. With 1 base removed from V and 5 bases from J, the gap between germline ends came to 10 bases. The CDR3 has 14 amino acids. CDR3 protein: CASSQGPQGDTQYF. The CDR3 bases are TGCGCCAGCAGCCAAGGGCCCCAGGGAGATACGCAGTATTTT.

The CDR3 protein is CASGTGSYEQYF. The DNA for the CDR3 is TGTGCCAGCGGGACAGGGTCCTACGAGCAGTACTTC. The V call is TRBV2, the J call TRBJ2-7; 9 nucleotides match TRBD1. The V and J ends lost 8 bases and 1 base, in that order; junction bases with no gene match: 0. This CDR3 comprises 12 residues. Germline loops: CDR1 SNHLY, CDR2 FYNNEI.

The chain carries TRBV6-1 and TRBJ1-1; D ambiguous. The CDR3 contains 15 residues. V was clipped by 4 bases and J by 5 bases, with 17 bases between them. Germline CDR1 and CDR2: MNHNS and SASEGT. CDR3 sequence: CASSGIGGVGTEAFF. CDR3 nucleotides: TGTGCCAGCAGTGGGATAGGCGGGGTAGGGACTGAAGCTTTCTTT.

This chain links TRBV7-2 with TRBJ2-3; tentative D call: TRBD2 (6 bases). This CDR3 has 15 residues. Trimming took off 0 bases at V and 1 base at J, with 8 bases between the two ends. CDR1 is SGHTA and CDR2 is FQGNSA in the germline V gene. CDR3 in DNA: TGTGCCAGCAGCTTAGCAACGGGGGGCACAGATACGCAGTATTTT. It is translated as CASSLATGGTDTQYF.